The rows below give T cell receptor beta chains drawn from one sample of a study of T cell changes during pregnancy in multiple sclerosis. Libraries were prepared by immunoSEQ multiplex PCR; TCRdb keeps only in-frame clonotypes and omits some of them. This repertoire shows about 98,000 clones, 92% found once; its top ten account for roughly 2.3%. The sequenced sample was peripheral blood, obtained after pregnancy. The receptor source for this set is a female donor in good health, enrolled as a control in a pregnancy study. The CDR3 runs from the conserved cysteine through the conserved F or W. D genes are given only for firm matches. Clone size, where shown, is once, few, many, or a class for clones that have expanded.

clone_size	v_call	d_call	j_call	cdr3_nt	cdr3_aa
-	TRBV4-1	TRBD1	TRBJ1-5	TGCGCCAGCAGCCAGGTACAGGGGAAGGGCAATCAGCCCCAGCATTTT	CASSQVQGKGNQPQHF
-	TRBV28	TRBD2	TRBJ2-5	TGTGCCACCGCGGGAGACCAAGAGACCCAGTACTTC	CATAGDQETQYF
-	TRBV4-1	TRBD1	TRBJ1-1	TGCGCCAGCAGCCAAGGATCTTTAACCGGGACAGGGCAGGCTTTCTTT	CASSQGSLTGTGQAFF
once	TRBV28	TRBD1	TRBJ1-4	TGTGCCAGTGGCGAGGGGGCACTAACTAATGAAAAACTGTTTTTT	CASGEGALTNEKLFF
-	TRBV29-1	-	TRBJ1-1	TGCAGCGCCGAGGGAGTGTCCACTGAAGCTTTCTTT	CSAEGVSTEAFF
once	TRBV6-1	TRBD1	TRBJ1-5	TGTGCCAGCAGTCCTTACAGGGGTGGGGGACAGCCCCAGCATTTT	CASSPYRGGGQPQHF
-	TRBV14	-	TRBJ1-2	TGTGCCAGCAGCCAAGAGGTACAGGGTCTCGGCTTACAGTATGGCTACACCTTC	CASSQEVQGLGLQYGYTF
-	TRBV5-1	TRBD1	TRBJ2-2	TGCGCCAGCAGCGTGAAGGACAGGGAGACCGGGGAGCTGTTTTTT	CASSVKDRETGELFF
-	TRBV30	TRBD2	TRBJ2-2	TGTGCCTGGACCCAAGCGGGGGTGGACACCGGGGAGCTGTTTTTT	CAWTQAGVDTGELFF
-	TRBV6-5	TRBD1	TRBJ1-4	TGTGCCAGCCGACAGGGCGAATCTAATGAAAAACTGTTTTTT	CASRQGESNEKLFF
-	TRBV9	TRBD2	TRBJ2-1	TGTGCCAGCAGCGCGCCCGGACTAGCGGGGGGAACCTACAATGAGCAGTTCTTC	CASSAPGLAGGTYNEQFF
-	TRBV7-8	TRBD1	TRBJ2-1	TGTGCCAGCAGCTCCATCAACAGGGGCTCCTACAATGAGCAGTTCTTC	CASSSINRGSYNEQFF
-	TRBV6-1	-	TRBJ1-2	TGTGCCAGCAGTGGGCGCGGTCAACTGATGGACTACACCTTC	CASSGRGQLMDYTF
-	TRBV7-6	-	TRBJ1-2	TGTGCCAGCAGCCGACCCGGGGGGCAAATGGGTGGCTACACCTTC	CASSRPGGQMGGYTF
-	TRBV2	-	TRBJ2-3	TGTGCCAGCAGTATCCAGGGGAGCACAGATACGCAGTATTTT	CASSIQGSTDTQYF
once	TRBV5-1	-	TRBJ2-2	TGCGCCAGCAGCTTGGATCTAGCGAACACCGGGGAGCTGTTTTTT	CASSLDLANTGELFF
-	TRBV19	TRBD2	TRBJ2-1	TGTGCCAGTGGAGCGGGGGGGCATGGTGAGCAGTTCTTC	CASGAGGHGEQFF
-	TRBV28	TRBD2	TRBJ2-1	TGTGCCAGCAGCCATGACAGCGGGATGATTGATGAGCAGTTCTTC	CASSHDSGMIDEQFF
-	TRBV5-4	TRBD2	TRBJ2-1	TGTGCCAGCAGCTTGGGAGGCGGGAGCTACAATGAGCAGTTCTTC	CASSLGGGSYNEQFF
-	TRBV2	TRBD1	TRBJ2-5	TGTGCCAGCAGAAGCCGGACAGGCCCCCAAGAGACCCAGTACTTC	CASRSRTGPQETQYF
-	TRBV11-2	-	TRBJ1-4	TGTGCCAGCAGCTTAGTGGGGGGAAATGAAAAACTGTTTTTT	CASSLVGGNEKLFF
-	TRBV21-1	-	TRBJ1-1	TGTGCCAGCAGCAAAGAGTGGGGTTCCCACGCTCGGGGCACTGAAGCTTTCTTT	CASSKEWGSHARGTEAFF
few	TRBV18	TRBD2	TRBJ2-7	TGTGCCAGCTCACCCACCATAGCGGGAGGCACCTACGAGCAGTACTTC	CASSPTIAGGTYEQYF
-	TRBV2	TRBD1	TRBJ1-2	TGTGCCAGGAACACGGGACAGGGAGAGGAGGGCTACACCTTC	CARNTGQGEEGYTF
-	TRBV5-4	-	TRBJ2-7	TGTGCCAGCAGCTCCGGGCAGGGCCCCTACGAGCAGTACTTC	CASSSGQGPYEQYF
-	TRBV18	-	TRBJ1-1	TGTGCCAGCTCACCAGGCAGGACAGAGAACACTGAAGCTTTCTTT	CASSPGRTENTEAFF
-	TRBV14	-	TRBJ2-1	TGTGCCAGCAGCCAAGGGAGGCGGACTAATGAGCAGTTCTTC	CASSQGRRTNEQFF
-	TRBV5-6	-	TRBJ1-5	TGTGCCAGCAGCTTGGACAGTTCAGGTCAGCCCCAGCATTTT	CASSLDSSGQPQHF
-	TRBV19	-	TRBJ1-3	TGTGCCAGTAGTACGGGTTACTCTGGAAACACCATATATTTT	CASSTGYSGNTIYF
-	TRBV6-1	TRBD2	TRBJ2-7	TGTGCCAGCAGTAAAGGTGTAGCGGGGATGACCTCCTACGAGCAGTACTTC	CASSKGVAGMTSYEQYF
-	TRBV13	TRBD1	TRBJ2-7	TGTGCCAGCAGCCAAAGACAGGGGCCGGGCTACGAGCAGTACTTC	CASSQRQGPGYEQYF
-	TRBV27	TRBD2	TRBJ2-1	TGTGCCATACTCCCGACGGGAGGCCTCGGTAGCTCCTACAATGAGCAGTTCTTC	CAILPTGGLGSSYNEQFF
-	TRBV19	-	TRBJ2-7	TGTGCCAGTAGTATAGATAGCACCTACGAGCAGTACTTC	CASSIDSTYEQYF
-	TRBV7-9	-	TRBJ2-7	TGTGCCAGCAGCAGTGACAGCCGGGTCGAGCAGTACTTC	CASSSDSRVEQYF
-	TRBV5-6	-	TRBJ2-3	TGTGCCAGCAGCTTGGGTCAGGGTGGCACAGATACGCAGTATTTT	CASSLGQGGTDTQYF
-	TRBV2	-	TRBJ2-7	TGTGCCAGCATTTCGCAGGGCTACGAGCAGTACTTC	CASISQGYEQYF
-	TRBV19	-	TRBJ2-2	TGTGCCAGTAGTATTGGCAGATACACCGGGGAGCTGTTTTTT	CASSIGRYTGELFF
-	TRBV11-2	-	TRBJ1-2	TGTGCCAGCAGCTCTCGGAACAGCTATGGCTACACCTTC	CASSSRNSYGYTF
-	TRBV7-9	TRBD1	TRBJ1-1	TGTGCCAGCAGCTTAGGGATAGGGACAGGGAACACTGAAGCTTTCTTT	CASSLGIGTGNTEAFF
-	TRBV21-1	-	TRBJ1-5	TGTGCCAGCAGCAAAGGGTTTTCGGGATTCGATCAGCCCCAGCATTTT	CASSKGFSGFDQPQHF
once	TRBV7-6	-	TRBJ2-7	TGTGCCAGCAGCTTAGGCGAGGATTTCGAGCAGTACTTC	CASSLGEDFEQYF
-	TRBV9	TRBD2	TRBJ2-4	TGTGCCAGCAGCCTAGGACGCGGGGGGACCAAAAACATTCAGTACTTC	CASSLGRGGTKNIQYF
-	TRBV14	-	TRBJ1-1	TGTGCCAGCAGCCAAGTGAGAGGGAACACTGAAGCTTTCTTT	CASSQVRGNTEAFF
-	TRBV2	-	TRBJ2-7	TGTGCCAGCGATGAGCCCTTCCGCTACGAGCAGTACTTC	CASDEPFRYEQYF
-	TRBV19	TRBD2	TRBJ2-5	TGTGCCAGTAGTAAACGGGGGGAGGGAGAGACCCAGTACTTC	CASSKRGEGETQYF
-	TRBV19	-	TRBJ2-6	TGTGCCACCCAACCCCAGGGTACCGGGGCCAACGTCCTGACTTTC	CATQPQGTGANVLTF
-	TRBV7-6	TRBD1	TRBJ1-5	TGTGCCAGCAGCTTAGAGGCTGACAGGGTAGGTCAGCCCCAGCATTTT	CASSLEADRVGQPQHF
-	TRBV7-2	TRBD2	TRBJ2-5	TGTGCCAGCAGCCGACTAGCGGGGGTCGAGACCCAGTACTTC	CASSRLAGVETQYF
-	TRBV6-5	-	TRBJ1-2	TGTGCCAGCAGTTCCGCAACGGGGGGCAGCTATGGCTACACCTTC	CASSSATGGSYGYTF
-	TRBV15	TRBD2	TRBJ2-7	TGTGCCACCAGCAGGGATAGCGGGCTAACCTACGAGCAGTACTTC	CATSRDSGLTYEQYF